One and the same sample provided the 28 T cell receptor beta chains below, sequenced in a study of early T cells in non-severe SARS-CoV-2 infection. One entry per CDR3 protein, called by TCRdb with MiXCR from the 5' RACE reads. The sample consists of approximately 28,000 distinct CDR3 sequences, 6% to 7.5% of them appearing once. Sequenced here: whole blood, sampled at baseline. These receptors all come from an adult who was a healthcare worker with PCR-confirmed SARS-CoV-2 infection or an uninfected control (not recorded which).

This clonotype was observed at least ten times. The V gene is TRBV6-2 or TRBV6-3, the J gene TRBJ2-7; tentatively, D is TRBD2 (5 bases). The V gene's germline CDR1 is MNHEY and CDR2 SVGEGT. V was shortened by 7 bases and J by 6 bases, with 16 bases between the two germline ends. The CDR3 covers 13 residues. CDR3 protein: CASISTIAREQYF. The CDR3 coding sequence is TGTGCCAGCATATCTACCATAGCGCGCGAGCAGTACTTC.

This clonotype was counted at least ten times. The CDR3 nucleotides are TGTGCCAGCAGCTATCGACCGAACACTGAAGCTTTCTTT. Translated: CASSYRPNTEAFF. The chain couples TRBV7-2 to TRBJ1-1; no firm D call. This CDR3 has 13 residues. Per the germline V gene, CDR1 is SGHTA and CDR2 is FQGNSA. V lost 4 bases and J lost 1, with 7 bases in between.

Many counts were recorded for this clonotype. The V and J genes are TRBV19 and TRBJ2-2; TRBD2 matches 14 bases. With V trimmed by 5 bases and J by 3 bases, 5 bases remained unmatched. Germline V lookup: CDR1 LNHDA, CDR2 SQIVND (reference sequence). This CDR3 spans 17 amino acids. The CDR3 sequence is CASSPEGLAGDTGELFF. The CDR3 coding sequence is TGTGCCAGTAGTCCAGAGGGACTAGCGGGAGACACCGGGGAGCTGTTTTTT.

This clonotype has a handful of counts. The chain carries TRBV10-1 and TRBJ2-6; TRBD1 is a possible D gene (6 bases). CDR3 length: 17 residues. Germline CDR1 WNHNN, CDR2 SYGVQD (reference sequence). V lost 7 bases and J 0 bases, leaving 16 bases between the germline ends. CDR3 amino acids: CASIRQGSPSGANVLTF. In nucleotides, the CDR3 is TGCGCCAGCATCCGGCAGGGGTCACCCTCTGGGGCCAACGTCCTGACTTTC.

This clonotype was recorded at least ten times. The rearrangement links TRBV19 to TRBJ1-5; D gene ambiguous. V lost 3 bases to trimming and J lost 2 bases, with 5 bases between them. Germline loops: CDR1 LNHDA, CDR2 SQIVND (reference sequence). The CDR3 sequence is 13 residues long. The CDR3, as DNA: TGTGCCAGTAGTATCCAGCGCAATCAGCCCCAGCATTTT. This gives the protein CASSIQRNQPQHF.

The rearrangement links TRBV29-1 to TRBJ1-4; 9 bases match TRBD1. CDR3 length: 14 residues. V trimming: 7 bases; J trimming: 8 bases; junction bases outside the gene matches: 11. Germline V gene sequence: CDR1 SQVTM, CDR2 ANQGSEA. As DNA, the CDR3 is TGCAGCGGCGGCGGACAGGGGCAGGGGGAAAAACTGTTTTTT. Its translation: CSGGGQGQGEKLFF.

This clonotype was observed a few times. The rearrangement uses TRBV25-1 and TRBJ2-5; 7 bases map to TRBD1. Germline V CDR1 and CDR2: MGHDK, SYGVNS. The CDR3 consists of 13 residues. V was pared by 9 bases and J by 3 bases, with 7 bases of the junction left unmatched. The DNA of the CDR3 is TGTGCCAGTACCAAAGGGACAGAAGAGACCCAGTACTTC. Protein product: CASTKGTEETQYF. The whole variable domain, filled in from reference TRBV25-1 and TRBJ2-5, reads EADIYQTPRYLVIGTGKKITLECSQTMGHDKMYWYQQDPGMELHLIHYSYGVNSTEKGDLSSESTVSRIRTEHFPLTLESARPSHTSQYLCASTKGTEETQYFGPGTRLLVL.

In this sample, this clonotype turned up many times. This sequence joins TRBV28 and TRBJ2-7, with D uncertain. Germline V CDR1 and CDR2: MDHEN, SYDVKM. The CDR3 is 13 amino acids. Trimming left V 1 base short and J 0 bases short, with 4 bases between. CDR3 protein: CASSLSRSYEQYF. The CDR3 DNA follows: TGTGCCAGCAGTTTATCTCGCTCCTACGAGCAGTACTTC.

This clonotype came up many times. The chain recombines TRBV5-1 with TRBJ1-1; 7 bases map to TRBD1. CDR1 is SGHRS, CDR2 YFSETQ, per germline. CDR3 length: 15 residues. The junction had 11 bases not matched to a gene; V was cut back by 3 bases and J by 6 bases. Written as DNA, the CDR3 is TGCGCCAGCAGCTCACGGACAGGTGAAAGCGCTGAAGCTTTCTTT. This sequence encodes CASSSRTGESAEAFF.

Many counts were recorded for this clonotype. The V and J genes are TRBV28 and TRBJ2-3; 8 bases map to TRBD1. Per the germline V gene, CDR1 is MDHEN and CDR2 is SYDVKM. J gave up 6 bases and V 5 bases, and 10 bases lay outside the gene matches. This CDR3 spans 15 amino acids. CDR3 nucleotide sequence: TGTGCCAGCAGTCCCTCGGACAGGGCGGCCGATACGCAGTATTTT. It codes for CASSPSDRAADTQYF. The full variable domain, completed using reference TRBV28 and TRBJ2-3, is DVKVTQSSRYLVKRTGEKVFLECVQDMDHENMFWYRQDPGLGLRLIYFSYDVKMKEKGDIPEGYSVSREKKERFSLILESASTNQTSMYLCASSPSDRAADTQYFGPGTRLTVL.

This clonotype was observed many times. The chain uses TRBV28 and TRBJ2-7, with D uncertain. V lost 8 bases, J lost 5 bases, and 19 bases lay in between. CDR3 length: 14 amino acids. Germline V gene data show CDR1 as MDHEN and CDR2 as SYDVKM. This CDR3 is CASLERGKEHEQYF. The CDR3 nucleotides are TGTGCCAGCCTAGAGCGTGGCAAGGAACACGAGCAGTACTTC.

This clonotype has at least ten counts. This chain joins TRBV20-1 and TRBJ2-3; 16 bases match TRBD2. Germline CDR1 is DFQATT and CDR2 is SNEGSKA (reference sequence). This CDR3 spans 18 amino acids. Germline trimming cut 3 bases from V and 4 bases from J; bases unmatched to any gene: 10. CDR3 in amino acids: CSASLGLAGGLFADTQYF. The CDR3 DNA is TGCAGTGCTAGTTTGGGACTAGCGGGGGGGCTTTTCGCAGATACGCAGTATTTT.

The chain is built from TRBV18 and TRBJ2-1; TRBD1 is a possible D gene (7 bases). This CDR3 is built from 15 residues. Germline CDR1 and CDR2: KGHSH and LQKENI. Trimming took off 2 bases at V and 4 bases at J, with 12 bases between the two ends. CDR3 nucleotides: TGTGCCAGCTCACCAATTGCGGGACAGTACAATGAGCAGTTCTTC. This translates into CASSPIAGQYNEQFF.

This clonotype is classed as medium-sized. The rearrangement uses TRBV4-2 and TRBJ2-7, with D perhaps matching TRBD2 (6 bases). The ends were cut back, 1 base at V and 5 bases at J, with 12 bases in the middle. Germline V gene lookup returns CDR1 LGHNA and CDR2 YNFKEQ. The CDR3 consists of 14 residues. The CDR3 protein is CASSQGGVGHEQYF. The CDR3 nucleotides are TGTGCCAGCAGCCAAGGGGGGGTTGGGCACGAGCAGTACTTC.

This clonotype was observed at least ten times. The chain has TRBV7-9 and TRBJ2-5; D is perhaps TRBD2 (5 bases). The CDR3 has 15 amino acids. Deletions cut 3 bases from V and 2 bases from J, with 13 bases between. Germline values: CDR1 SEHNR, CDR2 FQNEAQ (reference sequence). CDR3 DNA: TGTGCCAGCAGCTTCCCCAGCGGAGAACAAGAGACCCAGTACTTC. It translates to CASSFPSGEQETQYF.

This clonotype was found many times. The chain joins TRBV12-3 or TRBV12-4 to TRBJ2-3; 8 bases agree with TRBD2. The CDR3 has 16 amino acids. Trimming took 6 bases from V and 3 from J; bases not matched to a gene: 11. The CDR3 sequence is CASSAYRVAGTDTQYF. The CDR3 DNA sequence: TGTGCCAGCAGCGCTTATCGGGTAGCGGGAACAGATACGCAGTATTTT.

This clonotype has ten or more counts. J is TRBJ2-7 and V is TRBV12-3 or TRBV12-4; TRBD1 matches at 8 bases. CDR3 size: 15 residues. Trimming removed 6 bases from V and 5 bases from J; junction bases left unmatched: 12. The CDR3 is CASSQGAQVDDEQYF. The CDR3 coding sequence is TGTGCCAGCAGCCAGGGGGCCCAAGTAGATGACGAGCAGTACTTC.

This clonotype was counted ten times or more. The chain employs TRBV13 and TRBJ2-1; 12 positions match TRBD2. The CDR3 consists of 16 residues. V lost 5 bases and J lost 7; bases outside the gene matches: 9. Germline CDR1 reads PRHDT; CDR2 reads FYEKMQ (reference sequence). The CDR3 spells CASSAAPSGGENEQFF. The CDR3 DNA is TGTGCCAGCAGCGCCGCTCCTAGCGGGGGGGAGAATGAGCAGTTCTTC.

This clonotype appeared many times. The chain recombines TRBV5-4 with TRBJ2-1; 12 nucleotides agree with TRBD2. V lost 1 base to trimming and J lost 5 bases; unmatched junction nucleotides: 4. Germline V gene data show CDR1 as SGHNT and CDR2 as YYREEE (reference sequence). This CDR3 has 16 residues. The CDR3 sequence: CASSLLAGGPHNEQFF. In DNA form, the CDR3 reads TGTGCCAGCAGCTTGCTAGCGGGGGGGCCCCACAATGAGCAGTTCTTC.

This clonotype was detected ten times or more. This sequence joins TRBV13 and TRBJ1-6; D perhaps matches TRBD1 (5 bases). The CDR3 loop spans 16 amino acids. Germline V gene lookup returns CDR1 PRHDT and CDR2 FYEKMQ (reference sequence). Trimming shortened V by 3 bases and J by 1 base, and 10 bases separated the two germline ends. DNA for the CDR3: TGTGCCAGCAGCTTTGGGTCAGGGTCCTATAATTCACCCCTCCACTTT. Translating it yields CASSFGSGSYNSPLHF.

This chain connects TRBV6-2 or TRBV6-3 to TRBJ1-4, with a weak D call TRBD1 (6 bases). CDR3 length: 17 residues. V lost 6 bases, J lost 0 bases, and 17 bases lay in between. The germline gives CDR1 MNHEY, CDR2 SVGEGT. The CDR3 loop reads CASRRETGFATNEKLFF. The CDR3 bases are TGTGCCAGCAGACGCGAGACAGGATTTGCAACTAATGAAAAACTGTTTTTT.

This clonotype was seen repeatedly, ten times or more. CDR3 amino acids: CASSVGLSSYEQYF. Written as DNA, the CDR3 is TGTGCCAGCAGCGTAGGTCTGAGCTCCTACGAGCAGTACTTC. The chain combines TRBV9 with TRBJ2-7; D is unclear. This CDR3 contains 14 residues. The V gene's germline CDR1 is SGDLS and CDR2 YYNGEE. V was clipped by 0 bases and J by 0 bases, with 7 bases between them.

This clonotype was seen a few times. This chain joins TRBV7-9 and TRBJ2-5, with no clear D. Germline loops: CDR1 SEHNR, CDR2 FQNEAQ (reference sequence). The CDR3 extends over 13 amino acids. V was cut by 5 bases and J by 0 bases, with 7 bases left in between. The CDR3 DNA reads TGTGCCAGCAGCCCTGACAACCAAGAGACCCAGTACTTC. Translated, it gives CASSPDNQETQYF.

This clonotype has ten or more counts. This sequence joins TRBV20-1 and TRBJ2-7; 7 positions agree with TRBD1. Germline CDR1 is DFQATT and CDR2 is SNEGSKA (reference sequence). The CDR3 extends over 13 amino acids. V lost 2 bases, J lost 4 bases, and 5 bases stayed unmatched. The CDR3 is CSARTDRAYEQYF. The CDR3 DNA follows: TGCAGTGCTAGAACCGACAGGGCGTACGAGCAGTACTTC.

At least ten counts were recorded for this clonotype. The chain uses TRBV4-3 and TRBJ2-2, with 8 bases lining up with TRBD1. The CDR3 covers 14 residues. Trimming removed 1 base from V and 7 bases from J; junction bases left unmatched: 2. CDR1 is LGHNA, CDR2 YSLEER, per germline. CDR3: CASSQGTGSGELFF. The CDR3 DNA follows: TGCGCCAGCAGCCAAGGGACAGGGAGCGGGGAGCTGTTTTTT.

Many counts were recorded for this clonotype. The rearrangement joins TRBV20-1 to TRBJ2-7; 9 nucleotides agree with TRBD2. J was trimmed by 4 bases and V by 6 bases; bases with no gene match: 16. The CDR3 loop spans 16 amino acids. The germline V gene encodes CDR1 DFQATT and CDR2 SNEGSKA (reference sequence). The CDR3 DNA is TGCAGTGCGACCGAGATCCGGGCTAGCGGGACGTACGAGCAGTACTTC. It codes for CSATEIRASGTYEQYF.

This clonotype has more than one count but fewer than ten. The rearrangement joins TRBV7-9 to TRBJ2-7; the D is unclear. Trimming removed 5 bases at V and 0 bases at J, with 5 bases between. The germline gives CDR1 SEHNR, CDR2 FQNEAQ (reference sequence). This CDR3 is 12 amino acids long. CDR3 protein: CASSPLSYEQYF. In nucleotides, the CDR3 is TGTGCCAGCAGCCCTCTCTCCTACGAGCAGTACTTC. The full variable domain, its missing parts supplied by reference TRBV7-9 and TRBJ2-7, is DTGVSQNPRHKITKRGQNVTFRCDPISEHNRLYWYRQTLGQGPEFLTYFQNEAQLEKSRLLSDRFSAERPKGSFSTLEIQRTEQGDSAMYLCASSPLSYEQYFGPGTRLTVT.

This clonotype was observed many times. V and J are TRBV7-2 and TRBJ2-3, with D maybe TRBD2 (6 bases). Per germline, CDR1 SGHTA and CDR2 FQGNSA. This CDR3 is built from 16 residues. V lost 8 bases to trimming and J lost 3 bases, with 21 bases between them. This CDR3 reads CASSPGLGGWTDTQYF. Written as DNA, the CDR3 is TGTGCCAGCTCACCGGGACTCGGCGGATGGACAGATACGCAGTATTTT.